This T cell receptor (beta chain) was profiled in a study of yellow fever vaccine responses in identical twins. Study-wide results and caveats: Reportedly, twins showed a vaccine T cell response that looked partly convergent and partly personalized.

This clonotype was observed once. Its target is not known. Germline assignment: CDR1 MGHDK and CDR2 SYGVNS. The CDR3 is made up of 15 amino acids. Trimming left V 1 base short and J 4 bases short, with 13 bases between. TCRdb analysed the RT-PCR reads with MiXCR anew, one entry per CDR3 protein. Found here are approximately 12,000 distinct CDR3 sequences, 80% to 90% of them singletons; the top ten hold roughly 1.8%. The chain links TRBV25-1 to TRBJ2-5; TRBD1 might be the D (6 bases). The sequence was collected from a woman younger than 35 who received the yellow fever vaccine. The sequences come from T cells from blood (PBMCs), unsorted or a sorted subset (not recorded which), collected before or after yellow fever vaccination (not recorded which). This chain's CDR3 is CASSESQGTRETQYF. As DNA, the CDR3 is TGTGCCAGCAGTGAATCCCAGGGGACGCGAGAGACCCAGTACTTC.